This TCR beta chain was found in a study of CD8 T cells in ankylosing spondylitis. This clonotype has only a few counts. What it binds is not known. Study-level points and caveats: Reactive arthritis synovial fluid and blood were previously reported to contain some motif variants. What appeared characteristic of ankylosing spondylitis blood was a TCR beta motif of fewer than ten highly homologous variants. Peripheral blood held disease-linked clones only at relatively low frequency, and these were CD8+. Significantly higher representation of disease-linked clones was reported for matched ankylosing spondylitis synovial fluid.

Trimming cost V 2 bases and J 4 bases, with 5 bases left between them. The CDR3 is 12 residues long. CDR1 and CDR2 (germline): ENHRY, SYGVKD. Quantitative molecular-barcoded 5'-RACE generated the TCR beta libraries. MiXCR, run by TCRdb on the 5' RACE reads, gives a single entry per CDR3 protein. The sample includes around 890,000 distinct CDR3 sequences, 10% to 15% seen only once; the top ten take approximately 0.46%. Source material: blood, either unsorted or a sorted T cell fraction (not recorded which). The chain links TRBV10-3 to TRBJ1-2; the D is unclear. The clonotype comes from a male donor with ankylosing spondylitis. As DNA, the CDR3 is TGTGCCATCAGTGAGGGCCCCTATGGCTACACCTTC. Translating gives CAISEGPYGYTF.